This entry lists 17 T cell receptor beta chains sequenced from one sample in a study of cytomegalovirus exposure and HLA in healthy donors (TCRdb year 2017). Library construction relied on the immunoSEQ multiplex PCR assay. For the multiplex PCR, a mixture combining 60 forward primers for TCR Vbeta segments and 13 reverse primers for TCR Jbeta segments was used. Sourced from immuneACCESS, this table was stored by TCRdb with only in-frame sequences that have V and J called. A share of the clones is absent; for the studies checked, an unresolved V gene accounts for under half, and the remainder has no known explanation. The sample includes 90,000 to 120,000 clones, with more than 75% observed a single time. Clones ranked in the top ten supply roughly 2.6% of the sample. What was sequenced was PBMCs. These receptors all come from a man aged 30 to 45 in good health and CMV-seropositive.

The chain uses TRBV7-9 and TRBJ1-3; D unresolved. V shed 6 bases and J shed 4 bases, with 13 bases lying between them. Per the germline V gene, CDR1 is SEHNR and CDR2 is FQNEAQ (reference sequence). CDR3 size: 14 residues. The CDR3 coding sequence is TGTGCCAGCAGGGCGGGGTTTTCCGGAAACACCATATATTTT. It yields the protein CASRAGFSGNTIYF.

The chain recombines TRBV4-1 with TRBJ2-3; 8 bases align to TRBD1. V was clipped by 6 bases and J by 1 base; unmatched bases: 6. The CDR3 totals 15 residues. In germline, CDR1 is MGHRA, CDR2 YSYEKL. CDR3 nucleotide sequence: TGCGCCAGCAGGCTGACAGGGGTCGGCACAGATACGCAGTATTTT. This gives the protein CASRLTGVGTDTQYF.

J is TRBJ2-7 and V is TRBV27, with 9 nucleotides matching TRBD2. CDR1 is MNHEY and CDR2 is SMNVEV in the germline V gene (reference sequence). The CDR3 spans 13 residues. The V and J ends lost 4 bases and 11 bases, in that order; junction bases with no gene match: 9. The DNA of the CDR3 is TGTGCCAGCAGTTACCCGGCGGGGGGGGCCGAGTACTTC. This translates into CASSYPAGGAEYF.

The J gene is TRBJ2-2, the V gene TRBV4-1; TRBD2 matches at 9 bases. Germline CDR1 and CDR2: MGHRA and YSYEKL. V lost 4 bases to trimming and J lost 3 bases; unmatched junction nucleotides: 3. This CDR3 has 15 amino acids. The DNA for the CDR3 is TGCGCCAGCAGCCGGACTAGCGTTGACACCGGGGAGCTGTTTTTT. Its protein product is CASSRTSVDTGELFF.

The V gene is TRBV27, the J gene TRBJ2-1; TRBD1 is a possible D gene (5 bases). The CDR3 is made up of 14 amino acids. CDR1 is MNHEY and CDR2 is SMNVEV in the germline V gene (reference sequence). V lost 4 bases and J 5 bases, leaving 12 bases between the germline ends. The CDR3 is CASSSGYAHNEQFF. The CDR3 DNA follows: TGTGCCAGCAGTTCAGGGTACGCGCACAATGAGCAGTTCTTC.

V usage is TRBV4-2 and J usage is TRBJ2-3; TRBD2 is a possible D gene (7 bases). The V gene's germline CDR1 is LGHNA and CDR2 YNFKEQ. The CDR3 has 19 residues. The V gene lost 0 bases and the J gene lost 2 bases, with 21 bases spanning the gap. DNA for the CDR3: TGTGCCAGCAGCCAAGAAAATGGCACCCCGGGGGGCAACACAGATACGCAGTATTTT. It encodes CASSQENGTPGGNTDTQYF.

In its sample, this clone was seen once. This chain connects TRBV25-1 to TRBJ1-1; D not resolved. Trimming took off 1 base at V and 5 bases at J, with 20 bases between the two ends. This CDR3 region has 17 residues. Per germline, CDR1 MGHDK and CDR2 SYGVNS. This CDR3 is CASSELTAERVGTEAFF. The CDR3 nucleotides are TGTGCCAGCAGTGAATTAACCGCCGAGCGGGTAGGGACTGAAGCTTTCTTT.

This clone was counted once. The chain employs TRBV19 and TRBJ1-4; D is ambiguous. CDR3 length equals 15 residues. In germline, CDR1 is LNHDA, CDR2 SQIVND (reference sequence). Trimming removed 4 bases from V and 8 bases from J, with 17 bases in between. The CDR3: CASSTLSESGEKLFF. CDR3 nucleotides: TGTGCCAGTAGTACTCTCAGCGAGTCGGGAGAAAAACTGTTTTTT.

V and J are TRBV11-2 and TRBJ2-4, with 9 bases lining up with TRBD1. V lost 7 bases and J lost 6; bases outside the gene matches: 7. CDR1 is SGHAT and CDR2 is FQNNGV in the germline V gene. The CDR3 extends over 14 amino acids. The CDR3 protein is CASKRTGVRNIQYF. Written as DNA, the CDR3 is TGTGCCAGCAAGAGGACAGGGGTCAGAAACATTCAGTACTTC.

There are a few counts of this clone. CDR3 amino acids: CASSTGESSYEQYF. The CDR3 nucleotides are TGTGCCAGCAGTACAGGGGAAAGCTCCTACGAGCAGTACTTC. The chain recombines TRBV6-5 with TRBJ2-7; 7 nucleotides match TRBD1. Germline CDR1 MNHEY, CDR2 SVGAGI. This CDR3 region has 14 residues. Unmatched junction bases numbered 4, after V lost 5 bases and J lost 0 bases.

V gene TRBV19 combines with J gene TRBJ1-1; 8 bases line up with TRBD1. The CDR3 sequence is 15 residues long. Trimming at V came to 5 bases and at J to 0 bases, leaving 5 bases not matched to a gene. CDR1 is LNHDA, CDR2 SQIVND, per germline (reference sequence). The CDR3 DNA reads as TGTGCCAGTAGTCCGGGACAGGAAGTGAACACTGAAGCTTTCTTT. Translation gives CASSPGQEVNTEAFF.

The rearrangement uses TRBV5-1 and TRBJ1-4; D unresolved. The CDR3 has 14 amino acids. The germline gives CDR1 SGHRS, CDR2 YFSETQ. Trimming shortened V by 4 bases and J by 5 bases, and 12 bases separated the two germline ends. In DNA, the CDR3 is TGCGCCAGCAGCCTCAGCACGAGGAATGAAAAACTGTTTTTT. Translated: CASSLSTRNEKLFF.

The rearrangement links TRBV19 to TRBJ1-4; no clear D. V was trimmed by 4 bases and J by 11 bases, leaving 23 bases between them. Germline V lookup: CDR1 LNHDA, CDR2 SQIVND (reference sequence). The CDR3 has 16 residues. The CDR3 here is CASSSPDRTNEDKLFF. The CDR3 DNA is TGTGCCAGTAGTAGTCCCGACCGTACTAATGAAGATAAACTGTTTTTT.

The chain joins TRBV15 to TRBJ1-6; D not resolved. The CDR3 is 16 residues long. Germline V CDR1 and CDR2: LNHNV, YYDKDF (reference sequence). Deletions cut 2 bases from V and 8 bases from J, with 16 bases between. Here the CDR3 DNA reads TGTGCCACCAGCAGACCCACCCACCTACGCGATTCACCCCTCCACTTT. Its protein is CATSRPTHLRDSPLHF. Together with reference TRBV15 and TRBJ1-6, the CDR3 gives the full variable domain: DAMVIQNPRYQVTQFGKPVTLSCSQTLNHNVMYWYQQKSSQAPKLLFHYYDKDFNNEADTPDNFQSRRPNTSFCFLDIRSPGLGDTAMYLCATSRPTHLRDSPLHFGNGTRLTVT.

The chain couples TRBV30 to TRBJ2-2, with a tentative D call TRBD2 (6 bases). Looked up from germline, CDR1 is GTSNPN and CDR2 is SVGIG (reference sequence). CDR3 length: 15 amino acids. Trimming removed 4 bases at V and 0 bases at J, with 12 bases between. CDR3 residues: CAWNLWGANTGELFF. The CDR3 DNA reads as TGTGCCTGGAATCTGTGGGGGGCGAACACCGGGGAGCTGTTTTTT.

V usage is TRBV11-2 and J usage is TRBJ1-1; D gene ambiguous. The CDR3 sequence is 16 residues long. The V gene lost 6 bases and the J gene lost 5 bases, with 22 bases spanning the gap. Germline-derived CDR1 and CDR2 are SGHAT and FQNNGV. The DNA of the CDR3 is TGTGCCAGCAGTCTATATAGCGGAGGCGGAGGGACTGAAGCTTTCTTT. Residues: CASSLYSGGGGTEAFF. The full variable domain, with the rest looked up from reference TRBV11-2 and TRBJ1-1, is EAGVAQSPRYKIIEKRQSVAFWCNPISGHATLYWYQQILGQGPKLLIQFQNNGVVDDSQLPKDRFSAERLKGVDSTLKIQPAKLEDSAVYLCASSLYSGGGGTEAFFGQGTRLTVV.

The rearrangement uses TRBV6-5 and TRBJ1-1; no definite D call. The CDR3 totals 11 residues. Germline lookup yields CDR1 MNHEY and CDR2 SVGAGI. Trimming took off 4 bases at V and 8 bases at J, with 8 bases between the two ends. CDR3 amino acids: CASSSMTEAFF. The CDR3 nucleotides read TGTGCCAGCAGTTCCATGACAGAAGCTTTCTTT.